Listed below are T cell receptor beta chains from one sample, sequenced in a study of T cells in localized non-small cell lung cancer. Profiling relied on immunoSEQ multiplex PCR, and the TCRdb table lists in-frame clones only, not all of them. Among 7,500 to 10,000 clones listed, less than 95% were seen once. Source: peripheral blood, taken before any cancer treatment. Receptors were obtained from a male donor older than 55 with stage III squamous cell lung carcinoma. Each CDR3 is given without its conserved first and last residue.

j_gene,v_gene,CDR3aa
TRBJ1-1,TRBV30,AWSLAGGLNTEAF
TRBJ1-1,TRBV7-8,ASSLAPSSEAF
TRBJ2-7,TRBV4-3,ASSQGAGSVYEQY
TRBJ1-1,TRBV18,ASSSGQGALEAF
TRBJ2-7,TRBV7-3,ASSSRDQSYEQY
TRBJ2-7,TRBV7-9,ASSLEDISSIYEQY
TRBJ2-1,TRBV2,ASSEGGGPRLNEQF
TRBJ2-1,TRBV7-9,ASSQGQGNYNEQF
TRBJ1-1,TRBV28,ASSPGTMTRAF
TRBJ2-2,TRBV11-2,ASSLVPTAGAYTGELF
TRBJ2-1,TRBV2,ASLSQGGSEQF
TRBJ2-2,TRBV6-1,ASISPGTGELF
TRBJ2-5,TRBV7-3,ASSLMGGGVGQTQY
TRBJ1-3,TRBV10-3,AIREGLGNTIY
TRBJ2-3,TRBV19,ASSIGDLRGGTDTQY
TRBJ1-1,TRBV7-9,ASSLRDRNTEAF
TRBJ1-2,TRBV20-1,SATGGNGYT
TRBJ1-1,TRBV5-8,ASSLGQGLITF
TRBJ2-1,TRBV4-2,ASSQGVAGTGRGQF
TRBJ1-1,TRBV25-1,ASSEQTGGITEAF